The TCR beta chain described here comes from a study of control samples from healthy donors and cancer patients. In its sample, this clone was seen a few times. Repertoires were generated with immunoSEQ multiplex PCR, while TCRdb's copy carries only in-frame clones and drops some. Of about 110,000 clones detected, 70% to 85% appear once; the ten largest clones hold about 7%. Sequencing input: blood. This clonotype was obtained from a man between 18 and 29 years old in good health.

This CDR3 reads CSVLQGAMETQYF. The CDR3 bases are TGCAGCGTATTACAGGGGGCGATGGAGACCCAGTACTTC. The genes are TRBV29-1 and TRBJ2-5, with 9 bases matching TRBD1. Per germline, CDR1 SQVTM and CDR2 ANQGSEA. The J segment lost 5 bases and the V segment lost 6 bases, leaving 7 bases of the junction unmatched. The length of the CDR3 is 13 residues.